This T cell receptor (beta chain) was captured by sequencing in a study of human T cells and chemical hapten exposure. The library tagged each cDNA molecule with unique molecular identifiers. Via MiXCR, TCRdb re-called the RACE reads, giving one row per CDR3 protein. The sample lists roughly 380,000 distinct CDR3 sequences, 5.1% occurring once. Time point in this sample: pre-sensitization, week 0. Noted treatment: therapeutic diphenylcyclopropenone sensitization with weekly scalp DPC. CDR1 SEHNR and CDR2 FQNEAQ come from the germline V gene (reference sequence). The V and J ends lost 8 bases and 2 bases respectively, with 7 bases between them. The CDR3 runs to 12 residues. This clonotype appeared once.

Source: whole blood, taken in connection with sensitization to the hapten diphenylcyclopropenone (DPC). J is TRBJ2-1 and V is TRBV7-9; D is possibly TRBD2 (5 bases). This TCR was recovered from a woman aged 45-59 years with alopecia areata. Some clones in this sample may be carry-over from other donors' samples. The DNA for the CDR3 is TGTGCCAGCGGGAGTACCTACAATGAGCAGTTCTTC. Its translation: CASGSTYNEQFF. Drawing the rest from reference TRBV7-9 and TRBJ2-1, the complete variable domain is DTGVSQNPRHKITKRGQNVTFRCDPISEHNRLYWYRQTLGQGPEFLTYFQNEAQLEKSRLLSDRFSAERPKGSFSTLEIQRTEQGDSAMYLCASGSTYNEQFFGPGTRLTVL.